This T cell receptor beta chain was found in a study of blood T cell repertoires in COVID-19. On the study more broadly: The cDNA or gDNA used as material had been derived from T cells, B-cell-depleted T cells, or PBMCs.

Trimming removed 3 bases at V and 2 bases at J, with 7 bases between. The CDR3 contains 13 residues. Germline V gene sequence: CDR1 MNHEY, CDR2 SMNVEV (reference sequence). This table comes from immunoSEQ multiplex PCR, and its TCRdb copy is limited to in-frame clones, with some not included. The table includes 230,000 or so clones, just over 85% detected once. Participant-given clinical history determined each cohort assignment. This TCR was recovered from a woman aged 40 to 50 with acute COVID-19. The chain employs TRBV27 and TRBJ1-2; unclear D gene. Sequencing was performed on PBMCs or T cells enriched from blood (not recorded which). This CDR3 reads CASSFRANYGYTF. The DNA for the CDR3 is TGTGCCAGCAGTTTCAGAGCGAACTATGGCTACACCTTC.